The 15 T cell receptor beta chains given below trace back to one sample, sequenced in a study of T cells in Graves' hyperthyroidism and ophthalmopathy. RNA transcripts gave rise to amplified TCR beta CDR3 regions. RT-PCR in the first round (using the HTBI primer set) targeted the TCR CDR3. TCRdb ran MiXCR on the multiplex PCR reads and lists one entry per CDR3 protein. Of 660,000 or so distinct CDR3 sequences in the sample, less than 45% were seen once. The sample was peripheral blood or thyroid tissue (not recorded which). The source of these receptors is an adult man with Graves' disease, either hyperthyroidism or ophthalmopathy (not recorded which).

The gene calls are TRBV20-1 and TRBJ1-1; tentatively, D is TRBD1 (6 bases). The germline V gene encodes CDR1 DFQATT and CDR2 SNEGSKA (reference sequence). Trimming took off 0 bases at V and 1 base at J, with 9 bases between the two ends. This CDR3 spans 14 amino acids. The CDR3 DNA sequence: TGCAGTGCTAGAGATCTGGACAGGAACACTGAAGCTTTCTTT. It codes for CSARDLDRNTEAFF.

The chain links TRBV12-3 or TRBV12-4 to TRBJ1-2, with D unresolved. The V end was cut by 5 bases, the J end by 6 bases, with 16 bases between. The CDR3 consists of 14 residues. DNA of the CDR3: TGTGCCAGCAGTAACCCCCCCTTTTACGATGGCTACACCTTC. Translating it yields CASSNPPFYDGYTF.

The chain has TRBV6-1 and TRBJ2-7; D uncertain. The V gene's germline CDR1 is MNHNS and CDR2 SASEGT. V was clipped by 5 bases and J by 0 bases, with 14 bases between them. The CDR3 sequence is 15 residues long. The CDR3 DNA reads as TGTGCCAGCAGTCGAGGACGGCCTTACTCCTACGAGCAGTACTTC. Protein product: CASSRGRPYSYEQYF.

The chain is built from TRBV15 and TRBJ2-5; 11 bases line up with TRBD2. Looked up from germline, CDR1 is LNHNV and CDR2 is YYDKDF (reference sequence). The CDR3 contains 14 residues. Germline trimming cut 3 bases from V and 5 bases from J; bases unmatched to any gene: 2. The CDR3 protein is CATSRTSGAETQYF. As DNA, the CDR3 is TGTGCCACCAGCAGGACTAGCGGGGCCGAGACCCAGTACTTC.

At least ten counts were recorded for this clonotype. The chain links TRBV10-3 to TRBJ2-7; TRBD1 matches 8 bases. Trimming at V came to 10 bases and at J to 5 bases, leaving 10 bases not matched to a gene. The CDR3 covers 13 residues. The germline V gene encodes CDR1 ENHRY and CDR2 SYGVKD. The CDR3 region has the DNA TGTGCCACTCAGGGGGCCAGTTCAGACGAGCAGTACTTC. Translation: CATQGASSDEQYF.

Note on this clonotype: A read error may explain this, as a much larger clone is one base away. The rearrangement links TRBV29-1 to TRBJ1-2; TRBD1 matches 8 bases. This CDR3 region has 13 residues. V gave up 7 bases and J gave up 2 bases; unmatched junction bases: 6. Per the germline V gene, CDR1 is SQVTM and CDR2 is ANQGSEA. The CDR3: CSAMTGENYGYTF. The CDR3 DNA reads as TGCAGCGCGATGACAGGGGAAAACTATGGCTACACCTTC.

The chain carries TRBV6-6 and TRBJ1-2; no reliable D call. CDR1 and CDR2 from the germline V gene are MNHNY and SVGAGI (reference sequence). The ends were cut back, 5 bases at V and 1 base at J, with 5 bases in the middle. The CDR3 sequence is 12 residues long. CDR3 coding DNA: TGTGCCAGCAGTCCACATAACTATGGCTACACCTTC. It encodes CASSPHNYGYTF.

This clonotype was seen only a few times. The chain is built from TRBV7-9 and TRBJ1-6; D is ambiguous. V gave up 3 bases and J gave up 7 bases, with 7 bases separating them. This CDR3 is 13 amino acids long. Germline assignment: CDR1 SEHNR and CDR2 FQNEAQ (reference sequence). The CDR3: CASSLGLNSPLHF. CDR3 sequence (DNA): TGTGCCAGCAGCTTGGGGTTGAATTCACCCCTCCACTTT.

This clonotype appeared once. The V call is TRBV10-1, the J call TRBJ2-5, with D perhaps TRBD2 (6 bases). Germline CDR1 and CDR2: WNHNN and SYGVQD (reference sequence). The CDR3 totals 16 residues. The V and J ends lost 4 bases and 2 bases respectively, with 17 bases between them. The CDR3: CASSGNRGGLQETQYF. The CDR3 DNA reads as TGCGCCAGCAGTGGCAATAGGGGAGGATTACAAGAGACCCAGTACTTC.

Concerning this clonotype: With a much larger clone just one base away, this may be a read error. This chain joins TRBV12-3 or TRBV12-4 and TRBJ1-1, with D possibly being TRBD1 (6 bases). The CDR3 totals 13 residues. Trimming removed 5 bases at V and 8 bases at J, with 15 bases between. CDR3 residues: CASSQGTLVEAFF. The CDR3 bases are TGTGCCAGCAGTCAGGGGACCTTAGTGGAAGCTTTCTTT.

The V gene is TRBV19, the J gene TRBJ1-5; 7 nucleotides agree with TRBD1. Looked up from germline, CDR1 is LNHDA and CDR2 is SQIVND (reference sequence). This CDR3 region has 14 residues. J lost 6 bases, V lost 5 bases, and 7 bases had no gene match. The CDR3, as DNA: TGTGCCAGTAGTTCAGGACAGGCTGGTCAGCCCCAGCATTTT. It is translated as CASSSGQAGQPQHF.

The chain carries TRBV19 and TRBJ2-7, with TRBD1 identical over 11 bases. The CDR3 runs to 15 residues. The germline V gene encodes CDR1 LNHDA and CDR2 SQIVND (reference sequence). V gave up 5 bases and J gave up 3 bases; unmatched junction bases: 6. The CDR3 sequence: CASSPGQGAGYEQYF. The CDR3 DNA follows: TGTGCCAGTAGTCCCGGACAGGGGGCCGGCTACGAGCAGTACTTC. Complete variable domain (other parts from reference TRBV19 and TRBJ2-7): DGGITQSPKYLFRKEGQNVTLSCEQNLNHDAMYWYRQDPGQGLRLIYYSQIVNDFQKGDIAEGYSVSREKKESFPLTVTSAQKNPTAFYLCASSPGQGAGYEQYFGPGTRLTVT.

Worth noting for this clonotype: This could be a read error, since a much larger clone is one nucleotide away. This chain links TRBV20-1 with TRBJ2-7; D may be TRBD1 (7 bases). This CDR3 region has 14 residues. V was cut by 5 bases and J by 7 bases, with 21 bases left in between. Germline V gives CDR1 DFQATT, CDR2 SNEGSKA (reference sequence). This chain's CDR3 is CSAGKGASAGEQYF. In nucleotides, the CDR3 is TGCAGTGCTGGAAAGGGGGCTAGCGCGGGAGAGCAGTACTTC.

The CDR3 DNA sequence: TGTGCCAGCAGCTTAACCCCCCCCGGGCTAAACACTGAAGCTTTCTTT. Its translation: CASSLTPPGLNTEAFF. The rearrangement uses TRBV7-8 and TRBJ1-1; no reliable D call. Germline V gene sequence: CDR1 SGHVS, CDR2 FQNEAQ. The CDR3 totals 16 residues. Deletions cut 2 bases from V and 2 bases from J, with 15 bases between.

For this clonotype: One end of the junction fails to match germline, which may point to a read error. The rearrangement links TRBV10-3 to TRBJ2-7, with D maybe TRBD2 (5 bases). The CDR3 is made up of 14 amino acids. From germline, CDR1 is ENHRY and CDR2 SYGVKD. The CDR3 nucleotides are TGTGCCACCAGTGCGGCCGTCCGGGGCTACGAGCAGTACTTC. Its protein is CATSAAVRGYEQYF.